This T cell receptor beta chain was captured by sequencing in a study of T-cell reconstitution after alpha-beta-depleted transplantation in children. Points from the study as a whole: About two months after transplant, alpha-beta T cells reportedly came from several hundred expanded graft clones. Where some patients showed high TCRbeta diversity at day 60, it came from recipient T cells and thymic progenitors that had survived. Newly made T cells mostly supplied T-cell counts and diversity one year after transplant.

With regard to this clonotype: Antigen specificity is unknown.

For TCRbeta, the library was prepared with unique molecular identifiers. TCRdb re-called the PCR reads with MiXCR, one entry per CDR3 protein. The table lists 200,000 to 300,000 distinct CDR3 sequences, about 26% of them singletons. The V gene's germline CDR1 is SGHTA and CDR2 FQGTGA. This CDR3 is built from 17 residues. Trimming stripped 1 base from V and 0 bases from J, with 13 bases between. Sequencing used PBMCs, obtained before TCRalphabeta/CD19-depleted stem cell transplant. This receptor was taken from a girl between 2 and 10 years old with Fanconi anemia, due to receive a stem cell transplant. The V and J genes are TRBV7-3 and TRBJ2-1; D is possibly TRBD2 (6 bases). CDR3 sequence: CASSLRAGLGSYNEQFF. The CDR3 DNA sequence: TGTGCCAGCAGCTTAAGGGCGGGGTTGGGCTCCTACAATGAGCAGTTCTTC.